This entry concerns a single TCR beta chain. Its binding antigen is unknown. Base qualities are not at hand, and no much larger clone is one base apart. The CDR3 regions of human TCRbeta chains were analyzed by immunosequencing. As for the original processing: TCRs in the repertoires were matched against a reference library of SARS-CoV-2-specific TCRs that had been generated with the MIRA antigen-specificity platform. Breadth was defined as the fraction of unique TCRs that were SARS-CoV-2-associated. Depth was defined as the fraction of total T cells that were SARS-CoV-2-associated. Using the MIRA data, each spike-specific TCR was assigned both to the spike region to which the TCR was reactive and to a CD4 or CD8 class. Log10-transformed breadth and depth values were compared by one-way ANOVA with Sidak's multiple comparisons tests. Sourced from immuneACCESS, this table was stored by TCRdb with only in-frame sequences that have V and J called. A share of the clones is absent; for the studies checked, an unresolved V gene accounts for under half, and the remainder has no known explanation. The DNA gave D and trimming, while V, J and clone size come from that table. The sample table holds roughly 120,000 clones, of which approximately 92% were seen once. The top ten clones comprise approximately 8% of the sample.

Read against the paper, the sample's time point label means: about 28 days (+/-7) after the second vaccine dose. AZD1222 recipients given second doses at about 4 weeks or at about 12 weeks were pooled, since spike-specific TCR depth and breadth were not found to differ between the two schedules. Samples from vaccinated people were obtained from the UK trials COV001 and COV002, which included a single-blind randomized controlled phase 2/3 trial of AZD1222 (ChAdOx1 nCoV-19) in healthy adults. For TCRbeta chain sequencing, PBMC samples from trial participants were taken at day 0 and at day 28 after the second dose. The sample belongs to a study of T cell responses to AZD1222 COVID-19 vaccine (dated by TCRdb to about 2021). Notes on the research overall: TCR sequencing was performed for roughly 250 trial participants, of whom about 210 were given two doses of AZD1222 and some 25 were given two doses of MenACWY control vaccine. Enrollment into the trials was organized by age into subgroups of 18-55, 56-69 and 70-plus years, and those subgroups contained about 150, 27 and 61 TCR-sequenced participants, respectively.

What the research found in general, with its limitations: Conclusions about previously exposed vaccinees were limited because only a handful of AZD1222 recipients were SARS-CoV-2 seropositive at baseline. Participants were mostly white British and included more females than males, and it was suggested by the authors that clonal diversity may have been underestimated. Nearly half of unique spike-specific TCRs reportedly recognized epitopes outside regions mutated in the B.1.351 and B.1.1.7 variants. CD4 TCRs associated with the vaccine covered the entire spike protein, and the dominant responses were in regions 160-218 and 743-854. Because no day 14 peak-response samples were available, the repertoires could be characterized only after the peak T cell response. The 56-69-year group was small, and its depth increase did not reach significance, likely because of low power. A significant rise in spike-specific TCR breadth and depth was observed after two AZD1222 doses relative to day 0 and relative to MenACWY recipients.

Looking up the germline V gene yields CDR1 KGHSH and CDR2 LQKENI. There are 13 amino acids in the CDR3, from cysteine to phenylalanine inclusive. The CDR3 DNA has 39 bases and is translated from base 1. The germline ends are 6 bases apart after V is trimmed by 2 bases and J by 5 bases. This specimen consisted of peripheral blood, obtained 28 days after the second AZD1222 dose. The TCR originated in an adult who received the AZD1222 COVID-19 vaccine. Recombination joined TRBV18 with TRBJ1-4; no D segment can be confidently identified. Read as DNA, the sequence is TGTGCCAGCTCACCAGGAAGGAATGAAAAACTGTTTTTT. Translated, this is CASSPGRNEKLFF.